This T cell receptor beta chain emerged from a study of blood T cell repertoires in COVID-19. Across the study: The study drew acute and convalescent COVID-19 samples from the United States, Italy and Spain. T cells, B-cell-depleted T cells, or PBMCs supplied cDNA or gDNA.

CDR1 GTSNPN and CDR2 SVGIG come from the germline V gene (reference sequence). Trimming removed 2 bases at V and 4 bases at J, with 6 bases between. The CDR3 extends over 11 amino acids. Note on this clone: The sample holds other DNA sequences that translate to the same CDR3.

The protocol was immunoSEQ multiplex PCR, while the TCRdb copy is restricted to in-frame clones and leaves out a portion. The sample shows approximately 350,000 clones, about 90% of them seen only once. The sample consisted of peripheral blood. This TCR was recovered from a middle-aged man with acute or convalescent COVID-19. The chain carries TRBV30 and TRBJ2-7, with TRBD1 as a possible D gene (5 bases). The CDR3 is CAWSRGYEQYF. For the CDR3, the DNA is TGTGCCTGGAGTAGGGGTTACGAGCAGTACTTC.